Following are 18 T cell receptor beta chains from one sample sequenced in a study of neurological immune-mediated disorders. Via MiXCR, TCRdb re-called the 5' RACE reads, giving one row per CDR3 protein. The sample includes tens of thousands of distinct CDR3 sequences, about 9.3% of them seen just once. The sample comprised PBMCs. These TCRs come from a man aged 35-49 years in good health.

This clonotype occurred many times. The chain uses TRBV20-1 and TRBJ2-5; possible D gene TRBD2, 5 bases. The germline CDR1 and CDR2 sequences are DFQATT and SNEGSKA (reference sequence). This CDR3 comprises 14 residues. The V and J ends lost 4 bases and 2 bases respectively, with 14 bases between them. The CDR3 is CSATRPGSQETQYF. The CDR3 DNA follows: TGCAGTGCTACCAGACCGGGATCGCAAGAGACCCAGTACTTC.

This clonotype was observed many times. This chain joins TRBV7-3 and TRBJ2-3; 9 bases line up with TRBD2. This CDR3 is 16 amino acids long. After removal of 4 bases from V and 2 bases from J, the junction contained 7 bases not matched to a gene. In germline, CDR1 is SGHTA, CDR2 FQGTGA. For the CDR3, the DNA is TGTGCCAGCAGCTCCCTTAGCGGGAGTGACACAGATACGCAGTATTTT. This translates into CASSSLSGSDTDTQYF.

This clonotype is medium-sized (0.01 to 0.1%) within its sample. The chain joins TRBV9 to TRBJ1-1; TRBD1 matches 9 bases. CDR1 and CDR2 (germline): SGDLS, YYNGEE. The CDR3 covers 15 residues. Unmatched junction bases numbered 4, after V lost 3 bases and J lost 1 base. This chain's CDR3 is CASSAGGQGNTEAFF. CDR3 in DNA: TGTGCCAGCAGCGCAGGGGGACAGGGGAACACTGAAGCTTTCTTT. Looking up the rest from reference TRBV9 and TRBJ1-1 gives the full variable domain: DSGVTQTPKHLITATGQRVTLRCSPRSGDLSVYWYQQSLDQGLQFLIQYYNGEERAKGNILERFSAQQFPDLHSELNLSSLELGDSALYFCASSAGGQGNTEAFFGQGTRLTVV.

There are many counts of this clonotype. The rearrangement joins TRBV21-1 to TRBJ1-2; the table's D call of TRBD1 was not tested on the DNA. TRBV21-1 is shown as a pseudogene. This CDR3 contains 14 residues. The DNA for the CDR3 is TGTGCCAGCAGCGACTCCGGGACAGGGTGTGGCTACACCTTC. This codes for CASSDSGTGCGYTF.

This clonotype was detected ten times or more. The chain carries TRBV7-2 and TRBJ2-7, with D possibly TRBD2 on 7 matching bases. The germline CDR1 and CDR2 sequences are SGHTA and FQGNSA. The germline V and J ends were trimmed by 2 bases and 6 bases, with 20 bases remaining between them. This CDR3 is 16 amino acids long. The chain's CDR3 is CASSLRTRLARGEQYF. CDR3 in DNA: TGTGCCAGCAGCTTAAGAACCCGACTAGCCAGGGGCGAGCAGTACTTC.

The sample holds many counts of this clonotype. The CDR3 here is CASYLWVGETQYF. The CDR3 nucleotides are TGCGCCTCCTATCTGTGGGTGGGCGAGACCCAGTACTTC. The V and J genes are TRBV5-1 and TRBJ2-5; unclear D gene. V lost 10 bases and J lost 5, with 18 bases in between. The CDR3 is 13 amino acids. Germline CDR1 SGHRS, CDR2 YFSETQ.

This clonotype was recorded at least ten times. The chain is built from TRBV6-5 and TRBJ2-5; TRBD2 aligns across 7 bases. V lost 2 bases, J lost 2 bases, and 8 bases stayed unmatched. Looked up from germline, CDR1 is MNHEY and CDR2 is SVGAGI. CDR3 length equals 16 residues. CDR3 residues: CASSYGRGWGQETQYF. The CDR3 nucleotides read TGTGCCAGCAGTTACGGGAGGGGATGGGGGCAAGAGACCCAGTACTTC.

This clonotype came up many times. The gene calls are TRBV20-1 and TRBJ2-7; TRBD2 aligns across 10 bases. This CDR3 is built from 15 residues. J was trimmed by 5 bases and V by 5 bases; bases with no gene match: 12. Germline loops: CDR1 DFQATT, CDR2 SNEGSKA (reference sequence). The CDR3 nucleotides are TGCAGTGCTTACGCTCCGGGACTAGCGCGCCACGAGCAGTACTTC. Translated, it gives CSAYAPGLARHEQYF.

This clonotype was observed at least ten times. This chain joins TRBV12-3 or TRBV12-4 and TRBJ2-5; D possibly corresponds to TRBD1 (8 bases). Deletions cut 3 bases from V and 5 bases from J, with 16 bases between. The CDR3 runs to 15 residues. Written as DNA, the CDR3 is TGTGCCAGCAGTTTCGGACAGGGAGGGCGGGAGACCCAGTACTTC. Amino acids: CASSFGQGGRETQYF.

This clonotype occurred many times. This rearrangement joins TRBV20-1 to TRBJ2-1, with TRBD2 as a possible D gene (5 bases). Germline CDR1 and CDR2: DFQATT and SNEGSKA (reference sequence). The CDR3 totals 16 residues. This CDR3 is CRTTSPTVTAVNEQFF. DNA for the CDR3: TGCAGGACTACGAGCCCTACGGTGACTGCAGTGAATGAGCAGTTCTTC.

This clonotype was observed at least ten times. The chain uses TRBV10-2 and TRBJ1-2, with no clear D. Germline assignment: CDR1 WSHSY and CDR2 SAAADI. CDR3 length: 12 residues. The V gene lost 0 bases and the J gene lost 8 bases, with 7 bases spanning the gap. CDR3 sequence (DNA): TGCGCCAGCAGTGAGTCCGGCGGGGGCTACACCTTC. The encoded protein is CASSESGGGYTF.

V gene TRBV20-1 combines with J gene TRBJ1-4; D remains ambiguous. The CDR3 sequence is 14 residues long. V lost 0 bases, J lost 4 bases, and 9 bases lay in between. Germline V gene sequence: CDR1 DFQATT, CDR2 SNEGSKA (reference sequence). The CDR3 loop is CSARDVQVNEKLFF. The CDR3 DNA is TGCAGTGCTAGAGACGTCCAGGTTAATGAAAAACTGTTTTTT.

The chain links TRBV19 to TRBJ1-1; maybe TRBD1 (5 bases). The germline V and J ends were trimmed by 8 bases and 4 bases, with 23 bases remaining between them. This CDR3 has 16 amino acids. CDR1 and CDR2 (germline): LNHDA, SQIVND (reference sequence). The CDR3: CASSVQASPWGTEAFF. In DNA, the CDR3 is TGTGCCAGTTCGGTACAGGCGTCCCCCTGGGGCACTGAAGCTTTCTTT. The complete variable domain, with remaining parts taken from reference TRBV19 and TRBJ1-1, reads DGGITQSPKYLFRKEGQNVTLSCEQNLNHDAMYWYRQDPGQGLRLIYYSQIVNDFQKGDIAEGYSVSREKKESFPLTVTSAQKNPTAFYLCASSVQASPWGTEAFFGQGTRLTVV.

At least ten counts were recorded for this clonotype. The chain recombines TRBV5-1 with TRBJ2-2, with D tentatively TRBD2 (6 bases). V was cut by 2 bases and J by 5 bases, with 10 bases left in between. There are 14 residues in the CDR3. The germline CDR1 and CDR2 sequences are SGHRS and YFSETQ. The CDR3 sequence is CASSFSLATGELFF. In DNA form, the CDR3 reads TGCGCCAGCAGCTTTTCACTAGCAACCGGGGAGCTGTTTTTT.

This clonotype was recorded at least ten times. One junction end disagrees with the germline gene, perhaps due to a read error. The chain joins TRBV5-1 to TRBJ2-1; D unclear. CDR3 length: 13 amino acids. Germline CDR1 and CDR2: SGHRS and YFSETQ. CDR3 DNA sequence: TGCGCCAGCAGCTTGCACTCCAACAATGAGCAGTTCTTC. This codes for CASSLHSNNEQFF. The full variable domain, its missing parts supplied by reference TRBV5-1 and TRBJ2-1, is KAGVTQTPRYLIKTRGQQVTLSCSPISGHRSVSWYQQTPGQGLQFLFEYFSETQRNKGNFPGRFSGRQFSNSRSEMNVSTLELGDSALYLCASSLHSNNEQFFGPGTRLTVL.

This clonotype was seen repeatedly, ten times or more. The gene calls are TRBV12-3 or TRBV12-4 and TRBJ2-2; TRBD1 agrees at 7 bases. V gave up 6 bases and J gave up 6 bases; unmatched junction bases: 16. This CDR3 contains 17 residues. CDR3 loop: CASSPKRTGVAPGELFF. In DNA form, the CDR3 reads TGTGCCAGCAGCCCAAAGCGGACAGGAGTTGCCCCCGGGGAGCTGTTTTTT.

Only a few counts were recorded for this clonotype. The chain joins TRBV7-8 to TRBJ1-1, with unresolved D. The germline V gene encodes CDR1 SGHVS and CDR2 FQNEAQ. The ends were cut back, 1 base at V and 1 base at J, with 10 bases in the middle. The CDR3 is 15 amino acids. The CDR3 nucleotides are TGTGCCAGCAGCTTAGTCCAGACCTCGAACACTGAAGCTTTCTTT. It specifies CASSLVQTSNTEAFF. Combining the CDR3 with reference TRBV7-8 and TRBJ1-1 gives the whole variable domain GAGVSQSPRYKVAKRGQDVALRCDPISGHVSLFWYQQALGQGPEFLTYFQNEAQLDKSGLPSDRFFAERPEGSVSTLKIQRTQQEDSAVYLCASSLVQTSNTEAFFGQGTRLTVV.

This clonotype was picked up many times. This chain connects TRBV11-2 to TRBJ2-2, with D unclear. Germline V gene data show CDR1 as SGHAT and CDR2 as FQNNGV. Trimming stripped 2 bases from V and 6 bases from J, with 7 bases between. There are 13 residues in the CDR3. CDR3 loop: CASSLPGPGELFF. CDR3 bases: TGTGCCAGCAGCTTACCGGGTCCCGGGGAGCTGTTTTTT.